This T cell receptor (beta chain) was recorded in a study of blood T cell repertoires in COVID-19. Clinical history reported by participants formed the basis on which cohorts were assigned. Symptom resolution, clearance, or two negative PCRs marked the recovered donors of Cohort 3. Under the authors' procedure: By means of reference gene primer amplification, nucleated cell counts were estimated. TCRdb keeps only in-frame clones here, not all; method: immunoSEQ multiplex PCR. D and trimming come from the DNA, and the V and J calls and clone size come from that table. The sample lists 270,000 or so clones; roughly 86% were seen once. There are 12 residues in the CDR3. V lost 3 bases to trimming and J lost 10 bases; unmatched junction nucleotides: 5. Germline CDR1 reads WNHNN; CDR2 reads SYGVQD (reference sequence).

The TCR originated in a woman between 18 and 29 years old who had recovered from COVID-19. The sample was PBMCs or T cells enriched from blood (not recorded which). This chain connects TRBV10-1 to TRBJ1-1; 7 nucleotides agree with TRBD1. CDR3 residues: CASSDSGGPAFF. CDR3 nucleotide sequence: TGCGCCAGCAGTGACTCAGGGGGGCCAGCTTTCTTT.